Listed here are 17 T cell receptor beta chains from one sample, sequenced in a study of response to subunit inactivated influenza vaccine (dated by TCRdb to 2016 to 2018). Library construction relied on RT-PCR. These reads were obtained on an Illumina HiSeq 2500. Using fastp trimming at Q25 and MiXCR clonotype assembly, TCRdb reanalyzed the public sequencing data and kept in-frame beta chains. Merged by CDR3 protein, the rows form single entries marked with the most common genes and DNA. This sample gives about 540,000 distinct CDR3 sequences in total; roughly 25% of them show up just once. The ten most abundant clones make up 2.8% of the sample. These data were likewise used in another study, on T cells expressing NK-cell markers. The second study's paper adds: TCR beta cDNA libraries were prepared using 5'RACE template switching, which introduced a universal primer site and unique molecular identifiers.

Sequenced here: CD4+ T cells sorted from PBMCs, sampled approximately 12 days after vaccination. Every receptor here comes from a man aged 50 or older who received an inactivated influenza vaccine. Donor details come from another sample of the same person, matched by shared clones.

The rearrangement joins TRBV3-1 to TRBJ2-5; 11 bases line up with TRBD1. V was clipped by 0 bases and J by 4 bases; unmatched bases: 10. Germline values: CDR1 LGHDT, CDR2 YNNKEL (reference sequence). The CDR3 is 18 residues long. CDR3 region: CASSQERTGGRRRETQYF. Here the CDR3 DNA reads TGTGCCAGCAGCCAAGAACGGACAGGGGGCCGAAGAAGAGAGACCCAGTACTTC.

This clonotype has a handful of counts. The V call is TRBV2, the J call TRBJ1-5; D gene ambiguous. Per germline, CDR1 SNHLY and CDR2 FYNNEI. The CDR3 consists of 12 residues. The V end lost 2 bases, the J end lost 11 bases, and 10 bases lay between the germline ends. The chain's CDR3 is CASSETTSAQHF. Written as DNA, the CDR3 is TGTGCCAGCAGTGAAACTACCTCGGCCCAGCATTTT.

This clonotype was observed a few times. The V gene is TRBV28, the J gene TRBJ2-2; 7 bases map to TRBD2. Losses at the gene ends were 4 bases for V and 2 bases for J; bases not matched to a gene: 7. Looked up from germline, CDR1 is MDHEN and CDR2 is SYDVKM. The CDR3 runs 16 residues. The CDR3 region is CASSYGGILNTGELFF. In DNA form, the CDR3 reads TGTGCCAGCAGTTACGGGGGGATTCTTAACACCGGGGAGCTGTTTTTT.

This clonotype has more than one count but fewer than ten. The chain uses TRBV5-6 and TRBJ2-1; perhaps TRBD2 as D (5 bases). The germline gives CDR1 SGHDT, CDR2 YYEEEE. This CDR3 is 15 amino acids long. The ends were cut back, 6 bases at V and 1 base at J, with 14 bases in the middle. The DNA of the CDR3 is TGTGCCAGCAACAAACTAGTTTCTTCCTACAATGAGCAGTTCTTC. Translating gives CASNKLVSSYNEQFF.

This clonotype was found a few times. V usage is TRBV7-2 and J usage is TRBJ2-7; D uncertain. Germline V lookup: CDR1 SGHTA, CDR2 FQGNSA. V lost 1 base, J lost 4 bases, and 11 bases lay in between. This CDR3 region has 14 residues. Here the CDR3 DNA reads TGTGCCAGCAGCTTAGGGGTTCTCCGGTACGAGCAGTACTTC. Amino acids: CASSLGVLRYEQYF.

This clonotype was seen a handful of times. The chain carries TRBV10-3 and TRBJ2-7; perhaps TRBD1 as D (6 bases). V lost 7 bases and J lost 5, with 15 bases in between. The CDR3 extends over 13 amino acids. Germline CDR1 and CDR2: ENHRY and SYGVKD. The CDR3 bases are TGTGCCATCAACCACAGGGTGTCTGACGAGCAGTACTTC. Its translation: CAINHRVSDEQYF.

The chain has TRBV12-3 or TRBV12-4 and TRBJ2-7; D is unclear. The V end was cut by 1 base, the J end by 0 bases, with 19 bases between. The CDR3 contains 18 residues. This CDR3 is CASSLGGGFTSSSYEQYF. In DNA form, the CDR3 reads TGTGCCAGCAGTTTAGGGGGTGGGTTTACCTCGAGCTCCTACGAGCAGTACTTC.

This chain links TRBV12-3 or TRBV12-4 with TRBJ1-2; 8 bases map to TRBD1. V lost 5 bases and J lost 8; bases outside the gene matches: 4. This CDR3 region has 12 residues. CDR3 protein: CASSRTGSGYTF. The CDR3 nucleotides are TGTGCCAGCAGTCGGACAGGGAGCGGCTACACCTTC.

This sequence joins TRBV7-2 and TRBJ1-3, with TRBD1 matching over 7 bases. Looked up from germline, CDR1 is SGHTA and CDR2 is FQGNSA. V gave up 5 bases and J gave up 0 bases; unmatched junction bases: 7. The CDR3 sequence is 16 residues long. As DNA, the CDR3 is TGTGCCAGCAGCGAACGACAGGGAAACTCTGGAAACACCATATATTTT. This gives the protein CASSERQGNSGNTIYF.

The J gene is TRBJ2-1, the V gene TRBV4-3; 15 positions agree with TRBD2. CDR1 LGHNA and CDR2 YSLEER come from the germline V gene. The trim removed 1 base at V and 8 bases at J, leaving 3 bases unmatched. This CDR3 is built from 16 residues. CDR3 coding DNA: TGCGCCAGCAGCCAAGGGACTAGCGGGAGGGCCCATGAGCAGTTCTTC. It translates to CASSQGTSGRAHEQFF.

The chain couples TRBV9 to TRBJ1-5, with 9 bases identical to TRBD1. This CDR3 is built from 15 residues. After removal of 2 bases from V and 2 bases from J, the junction contained 2 bases not matched to a gene. The germline gives CDR1 SGDLS, CDR2 YYNGEE. This CDR3 reads CASSVGQGGNQPQHF. The CDR3 bases are TGTGCCAGCAGCGTGGGACAGGGCGGCAATCAGCCCCAGCATTTT.

There are a few counts of this clonotype. The CDR3 sequence is CASSLYRSGAGELFF. The CDR3, as DNA: TGTGCCAGCAGCTTGTATCGGTCCGGGGCCGGGGAGCTGTTTTTT. The chain is built from TRBV5-8 and TRBJ2-2, with D tentatively TRBD2 (5 bases). Looked up from germline, CDR1 is SGHTS and CDR2 is YDEGEE. The CDR3 runs 15 residues. V was clipped by 1 base and J by 6 bases, with 13 bases between them.

V is TRBV7-9 and J is TRBJ2-5, with TRBD2 as a possible D gene (6 bases). The CDR3 consists of 15 residues. Per germline, CDR1 SEHNR and CDR2 FQNEAQ (reference sequence). With 3 bases removed from V and 2 bases from J, the gap between germline ends came to 13 bases. The CDR3 spells CASSLQGGGQETQYF. CDR3 DNA sequence: TGTGCCAGCAGCTTGCAGGGAGGAGGGCAAGAGACCCAGTACTTC.

The chain uses TRBV24-1 and TRBJ2-1; 10 bases are shared with TRBD1. The junction had 5 bases not matched to a gene; V was cut back by 4 bases and J by 3 bases. CDR3 size: 16 residues. Germline V gene sequence: CDR1 KGHDR, CDR2 SFDVKD. The CDR3, as DNA: TGTGCCACCAGTGAACCCCGGGACAGGGGCTACAATGAGCAGTTCTTC. Its protein product is CATSEPRDRGYNEQFF.

This clonotype was counted only a few times. The chain couples TRBV29-1 to TRBJ2-2; no clear D. From germline, CDR1 is SQVTM and CDR2 ANQGSEA. Trimming removed 6 bases at V and 5 bases at J, with 7 bases between. The CDR3 extends over 11 amino acids. The CDR3 reads CSVAGTGELFF. The CDR3 bases are TGCAGCGTAGCAGGAACCGGGGAGCTGTTTTTT.

The chain combines TRBV11-1 with TRBJ2-2; 9 bases are a match to TRBD1. The V gene end was trimmed by 5 bases and the J gene end by 0 bases; junction bases not matched to a gene: 10. This CDR3 has 18 amino acids. Germline CDR1 and CDR2: SGHAT and FQDESV (reference sequence). The CDR3 sequence is CASSARDRAVANTGELFF. The CDR3 DNA reads as TGTGCCAGCAGCGCGAGGGACAGGGCGGTGGCGAACACCGGGGAGCTGTTTTTT.

A few counts support this clonotype. This chain uses TRBV12-3 or TRBV12-4 with TRBJ2-1; 7 positions agree with TRBD1. The CDR3 totals 16 residues. V was clipped by 7 bases and J by 0 bases; unmatched bases: 9. CDR3 in DNA: TGTGCCAGCACCAAAAGAGGGGGCCGCTCCTACAATGAGCAGTTCTTC. This gives the protein CASTKRGGRSYNEQFF.